The 4 T cell receptor beta chains reported below all come from one sample, sequenced in a study of blood T cell repertoires in COVID-19. The protocol was immunoSEQ multiplex PCR, while the TCRdb copy is restricted to in-frame clones and leaves out a portion. The repertoire includes roughly 75,000 clones, about four fifths of them detected once, and roughly 27% sits in the top ten. The sample consisted of peripheral blood. The origin of the receptors is a man between 65 and 80 years old with acute or convalescent COVID-19.

V is TRBV5-4 and J is TRBJ2-3, with 11 bases lining up with TRBD2. Germline assignment: CDR1 SGHNT and CDR2 YYREEE (reference sequence). CDR3 size: 17 residues. V gave up 3 bases and J gave up 8 bases; unmatched junction bases: 14. The CDR3 DNA is TGTGCCAGCAGCTCGTTCGGGACTAGCGGACCTTACGGTACGCAGTATTTT. The encoded protein is CASSSFGTSGPYGTQYF.

J is TRBJ1-1 and V is TRBV5-1; D may be TRBD1 (6 bases). This CDR3 contains 14 residues. The V gene's germline CDR1 is SGHRS and CDR2 YFSETQ. Trimming stripped 4 bases from V and 4 bases from J, with 14 bases between. This CDR3 is CASSPSRGTTEAFF. The CDR3 coding sequence is TGCGCCAGCAGCCCCTCGAGGGGGACCACTGAAGCTTTCTTT.

A single count supports this clone. The chain uses TRBV28 and TRBJ2-1, with D perhaps TRBD2 (6 bases). The CDR3 totals 17 residues. From germline, CDR1 is MDHEN and CDR2 SYDVKM. Trimming left V 5 bases short and J 0 bases short, with 17 bases between. CDR3 sequence reads: CASSPTRAGFSYNEQFF. In DNA form, the CDR3 reads TGTGCCAGCAGTCCTACCCGAGCGGGTTTCTCCTACAATGAGCAGTTCTTC.

The gene calls are TRBV25-1 and TRBJ2-6, with a tentative D call TRBD1 (5 bases). This CDR3 spans 14 amino acids. Germline V gene lookup returns CDR1 MGHDK and CDR2 SYGVNS. Trimming left V 7 bases short and J 4 bases short, with 11 bases between. The CDR3, as DNA: TGTGCCAGCACTCAGGGAACGGGGGCCAACGTCCTGACTTTC. Its protein is CASTQGTGANVLTF.